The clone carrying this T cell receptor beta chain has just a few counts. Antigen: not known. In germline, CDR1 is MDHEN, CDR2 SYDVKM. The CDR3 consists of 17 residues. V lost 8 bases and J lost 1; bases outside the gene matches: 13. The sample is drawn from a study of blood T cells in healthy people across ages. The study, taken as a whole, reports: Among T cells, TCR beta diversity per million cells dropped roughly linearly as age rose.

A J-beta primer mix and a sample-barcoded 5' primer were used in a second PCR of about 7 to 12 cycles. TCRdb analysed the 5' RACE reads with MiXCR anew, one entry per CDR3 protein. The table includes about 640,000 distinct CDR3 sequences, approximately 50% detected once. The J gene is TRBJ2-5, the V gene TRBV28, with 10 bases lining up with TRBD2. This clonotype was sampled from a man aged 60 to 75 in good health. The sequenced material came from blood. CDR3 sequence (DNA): TGTGCCAGCTTTCAACCTCCCTCTAGCGGGGGCCAAGAGACCCAGTACTTC. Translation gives CASFQPPSSGGQETQYF.